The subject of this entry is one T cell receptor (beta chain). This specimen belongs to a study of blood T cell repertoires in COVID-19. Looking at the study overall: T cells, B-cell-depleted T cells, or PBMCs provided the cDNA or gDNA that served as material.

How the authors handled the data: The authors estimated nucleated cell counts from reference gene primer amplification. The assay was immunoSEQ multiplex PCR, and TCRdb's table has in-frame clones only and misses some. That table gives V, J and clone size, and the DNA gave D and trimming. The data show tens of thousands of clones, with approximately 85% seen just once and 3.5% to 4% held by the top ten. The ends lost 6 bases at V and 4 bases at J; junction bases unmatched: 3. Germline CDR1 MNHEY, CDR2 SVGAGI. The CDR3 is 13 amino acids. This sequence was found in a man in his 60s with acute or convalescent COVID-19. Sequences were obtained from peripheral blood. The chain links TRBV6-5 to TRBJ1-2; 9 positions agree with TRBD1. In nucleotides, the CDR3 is TGTGCCAGCAGGCCGACAGGGGGCTATGGCTACACCTTC. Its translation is CASRPTGGYGYTF.